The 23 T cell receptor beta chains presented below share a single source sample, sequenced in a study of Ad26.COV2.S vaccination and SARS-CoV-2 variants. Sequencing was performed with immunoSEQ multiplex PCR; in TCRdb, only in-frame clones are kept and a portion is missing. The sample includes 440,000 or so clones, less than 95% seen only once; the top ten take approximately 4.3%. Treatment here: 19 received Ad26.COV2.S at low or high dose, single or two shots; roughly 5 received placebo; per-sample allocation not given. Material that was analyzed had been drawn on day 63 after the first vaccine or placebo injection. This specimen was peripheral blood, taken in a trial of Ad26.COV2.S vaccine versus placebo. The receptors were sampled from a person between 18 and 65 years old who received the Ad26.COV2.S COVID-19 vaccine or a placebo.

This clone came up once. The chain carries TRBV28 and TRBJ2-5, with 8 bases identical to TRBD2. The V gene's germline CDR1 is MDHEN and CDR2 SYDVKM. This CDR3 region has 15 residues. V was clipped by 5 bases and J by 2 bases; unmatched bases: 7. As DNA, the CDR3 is TGTGCCAGCAGTATAACTAGCGGACATCAAGAGACCCAGTACTTC. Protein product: CASSITSGHQETQYF. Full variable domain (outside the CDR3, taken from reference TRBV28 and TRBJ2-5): DVKVTQSSRYLVKRTGEKVFLECVQDMDHENMFWYRQDPGLGLRLIYFSYDVKMKEKGDIPEGYSVSREKKERFSLILESASTNQTSMYLCASSITSGHQETQYFGPGTRLLVL.

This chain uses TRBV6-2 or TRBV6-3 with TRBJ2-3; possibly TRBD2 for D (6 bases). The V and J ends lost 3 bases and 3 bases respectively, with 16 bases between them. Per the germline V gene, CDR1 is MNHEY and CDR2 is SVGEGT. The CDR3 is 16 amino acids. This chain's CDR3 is CASSYWEDGGTDTQYF. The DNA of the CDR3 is TGTGCCAGCAGTTATTGGGAGGACGGCGGAACAGATACGCAGTATTTT.

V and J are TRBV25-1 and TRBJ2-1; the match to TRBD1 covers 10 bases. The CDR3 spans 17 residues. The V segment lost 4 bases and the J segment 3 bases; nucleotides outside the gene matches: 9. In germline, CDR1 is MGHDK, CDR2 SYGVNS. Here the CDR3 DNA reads TGTGCCAGCAGTGGATCGCTAGGGACAGGGGTCTACAATGAGCAGTTCTTC. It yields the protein CASSGSLGTGVYNEQFF. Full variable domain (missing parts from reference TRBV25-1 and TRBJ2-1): EADIYQTPRYLVIGTGKKITLECSQTMGHDKMYWYQQDPGMELHLIHYSYGVNSTEKGDLSSESTVSRIRTEHFPLTLESARPSHTSQYLCASSGSLGTGVYNEQFFGPGTRLTVL.

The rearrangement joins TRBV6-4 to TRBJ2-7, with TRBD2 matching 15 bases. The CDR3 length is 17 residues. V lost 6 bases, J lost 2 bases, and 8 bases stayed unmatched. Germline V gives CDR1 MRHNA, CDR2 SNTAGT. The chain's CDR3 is CASSTGTSGRRAYEQYF. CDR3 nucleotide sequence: TGTGCCAGCAGCACCGGGACTAGCGGGAGGCGAGCCTACGAGCAGTACTTC.

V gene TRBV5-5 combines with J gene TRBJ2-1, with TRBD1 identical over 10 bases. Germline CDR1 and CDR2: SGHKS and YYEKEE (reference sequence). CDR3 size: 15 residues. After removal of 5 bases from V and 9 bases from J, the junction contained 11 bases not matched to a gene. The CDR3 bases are TGTGCCAGCAGACCCCCGGGACAGGGGTATCGTGAGCAGTTCTTC. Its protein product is CASRPPGQGYREQFF.

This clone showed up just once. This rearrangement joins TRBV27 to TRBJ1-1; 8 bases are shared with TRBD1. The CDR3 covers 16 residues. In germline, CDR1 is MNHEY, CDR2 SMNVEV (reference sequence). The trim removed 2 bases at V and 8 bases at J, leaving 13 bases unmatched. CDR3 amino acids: CASSLVSTARTGEAFF. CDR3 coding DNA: TGTGCCAGCAGTTTAGTCTCTACCGCCCGGACAGGGGAAGCTTTCTTT.

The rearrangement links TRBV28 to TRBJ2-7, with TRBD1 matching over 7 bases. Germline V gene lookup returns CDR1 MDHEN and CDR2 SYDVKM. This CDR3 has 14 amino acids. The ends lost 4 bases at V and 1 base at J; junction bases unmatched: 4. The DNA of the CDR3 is TGTGCCAGCAGTTCCTTACAGGGGTCCTACGAGCAGTACTTC. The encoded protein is CASSSLQGSYEQYF.

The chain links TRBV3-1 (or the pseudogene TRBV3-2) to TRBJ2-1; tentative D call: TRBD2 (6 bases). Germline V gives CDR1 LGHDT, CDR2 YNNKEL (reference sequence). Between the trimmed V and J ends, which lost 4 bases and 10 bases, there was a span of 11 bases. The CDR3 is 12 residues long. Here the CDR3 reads CASSPRGREQFF. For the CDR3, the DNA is TGTGCCAGCAGCCCTCGGGGGAGGGAGCAGTTCTTC.

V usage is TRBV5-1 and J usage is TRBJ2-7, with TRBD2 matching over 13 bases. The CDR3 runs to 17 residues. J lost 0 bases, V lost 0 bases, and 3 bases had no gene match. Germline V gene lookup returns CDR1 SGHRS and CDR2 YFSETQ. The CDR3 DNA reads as TGCGCCAGCAGCTTGGAACTAGCGGGAGGGCCCTCCTACGAGCAGTACTTC. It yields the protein CASSLELAGGPSYEQYF.

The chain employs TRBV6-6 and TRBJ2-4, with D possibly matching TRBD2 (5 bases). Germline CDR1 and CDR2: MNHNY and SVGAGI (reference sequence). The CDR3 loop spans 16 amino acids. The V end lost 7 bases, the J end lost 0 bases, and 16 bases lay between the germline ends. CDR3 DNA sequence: TGTGCCAGCAACCTCGGAGGCTTTGCAGCCAAAAACATTCAGTACTTC. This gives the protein CASNLGGFAAKNIQYF.

The CDR3 loop reads CSVARTGNPHTQYF. DNA for the CDR3: TGCAGCGTTGCCCGGACAGGGAACCCCCATACGCAGTATTTT. The J gene is TRBJ2-3, the V gene TRBV29-1, with 8 bases lining up with TRBD1. CDR3 length equals 14 residues. V shed 4 bases, J shed 7 bases, and the junction held 10 bases outside the gene matches. Germline V CDR1 and CDR2: SQVTM, ANQGSEA.

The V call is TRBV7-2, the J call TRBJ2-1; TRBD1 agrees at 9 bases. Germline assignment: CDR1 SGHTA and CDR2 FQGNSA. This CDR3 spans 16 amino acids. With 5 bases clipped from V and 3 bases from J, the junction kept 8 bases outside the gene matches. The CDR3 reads CASSQLADRGYNEQFF. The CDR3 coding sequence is TGTGCCAGCAGCCAATTGGCGGACAGGGGCTACAATGAGCAGTTCTTC. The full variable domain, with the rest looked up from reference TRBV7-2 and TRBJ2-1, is GAGVSQSPSNKVTEKGKDVELRCDPISGHTALYWYRQSLGQGLEFLIYFQGNSAPDKSGLPSDRFSAERTGGSVSTLTIQRTQQEDSAVYLCASSQLADRGYNEQFFGPGTRLTVL.

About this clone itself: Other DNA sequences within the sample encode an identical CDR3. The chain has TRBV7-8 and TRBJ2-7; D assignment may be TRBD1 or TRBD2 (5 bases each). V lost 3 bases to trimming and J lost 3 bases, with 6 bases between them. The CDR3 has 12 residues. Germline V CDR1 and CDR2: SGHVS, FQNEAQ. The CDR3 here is CASSLGDYEQYF. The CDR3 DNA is TGTGCCAGCAGCTTGGGGGACTACGAGCAGTACTTC.

The CDR3 sequence is CATSTTKPTADSGANVLTF. The CDR3 nucleotides are TGTGCCACCAGCACCACCAAACCGACGGCTGACTCTGGGGCCAACGTCCTGACTTTC. The chain joins TRBV15 to TRBJ2-6; D call uncertain. This CDR3 has 19 residues. Trimming shortened V by 4 bases and J by 0 bases, and 19 bases separated the two germline ends. Germline CDR1 LNHNV, CDR2 YYDKDF (reference sequence).

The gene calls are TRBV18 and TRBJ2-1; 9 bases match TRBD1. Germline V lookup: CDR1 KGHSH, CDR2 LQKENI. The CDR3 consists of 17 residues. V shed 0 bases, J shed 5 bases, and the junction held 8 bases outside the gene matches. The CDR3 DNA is TGTGCCAGCTCACCACCCCGACAGGGGGACCTCAACAATGAGCAGTTCTTC. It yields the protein CASSPPRQGDLNNEQFF.

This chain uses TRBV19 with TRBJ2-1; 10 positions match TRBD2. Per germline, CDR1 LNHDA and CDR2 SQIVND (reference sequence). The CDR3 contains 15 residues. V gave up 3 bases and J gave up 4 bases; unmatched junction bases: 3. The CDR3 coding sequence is TGTGCCAGTAGTATCGAGCGGGAGGGATACAATGAGCAGTTCTTC. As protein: CASSIEREGYNEQFF.

CDR3 coding DNA: TGTGCCAGCAGCTTAGCGCTGGGGGAGCAGCTGTTTTTT. Protein product: CASSLALGEQLFF. The V and J genes are TRBV7-2 and TRBJ2-2; D might be TRBD1 or TRBD2, each matching 5 bases. The CDR3 contains 13 residues. Trimming stripped 0 bases from V and 12 bases from J, with 11 bases between. Looked up from germline, CDR1 is SGHTA and CDR2 is FQGNSA.

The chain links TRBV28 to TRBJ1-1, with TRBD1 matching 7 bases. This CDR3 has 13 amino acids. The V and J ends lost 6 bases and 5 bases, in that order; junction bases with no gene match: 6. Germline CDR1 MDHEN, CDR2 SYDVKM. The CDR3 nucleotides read TGTGCCAGCAGCTTACAGGGGTTAACTGAAGCTTTCTTT. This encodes CASSLQGLTEAFF.

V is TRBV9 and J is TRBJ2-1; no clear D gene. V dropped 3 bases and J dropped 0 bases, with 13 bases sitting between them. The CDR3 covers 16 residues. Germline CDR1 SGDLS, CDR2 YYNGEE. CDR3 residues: CASSADSGNSYNEQFF. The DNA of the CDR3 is TGTGCCAGCAGCGCCGATAGTGGGAACTCCTACAATGAGCAGTTCTTC.

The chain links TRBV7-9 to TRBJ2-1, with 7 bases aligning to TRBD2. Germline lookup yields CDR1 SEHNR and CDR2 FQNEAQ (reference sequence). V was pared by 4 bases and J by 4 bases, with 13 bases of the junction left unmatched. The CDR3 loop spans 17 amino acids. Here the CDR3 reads CASSSRWLAENYNEQFF. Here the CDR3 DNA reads TGTGCCAGCAGCTCCCGCTGGCTAGCGGAGAATTACAATGAGCAGTTCTTC.

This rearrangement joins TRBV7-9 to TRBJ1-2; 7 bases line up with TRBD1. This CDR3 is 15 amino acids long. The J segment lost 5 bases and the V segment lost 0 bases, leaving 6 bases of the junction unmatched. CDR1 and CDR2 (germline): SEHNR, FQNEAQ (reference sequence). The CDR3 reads CASSLASDRSYGYTF. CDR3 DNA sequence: TGTGCCAGCAGCTTAGCGTCGGACAGGAGTTATGGCTACACCTTC.

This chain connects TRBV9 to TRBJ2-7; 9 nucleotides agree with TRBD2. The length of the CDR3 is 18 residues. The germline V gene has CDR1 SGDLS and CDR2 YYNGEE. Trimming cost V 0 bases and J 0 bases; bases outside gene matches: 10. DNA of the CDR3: TGTGCCAGCAGCGTAGGTTTGAGACTAGCGGAGCACTCCTACGAGCAGTACTTC. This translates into CASSVGLRLAEHSYEQYF.

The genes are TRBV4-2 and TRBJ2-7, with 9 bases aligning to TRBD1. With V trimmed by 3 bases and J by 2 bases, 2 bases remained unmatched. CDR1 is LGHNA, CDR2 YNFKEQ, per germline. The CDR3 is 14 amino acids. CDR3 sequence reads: CASSQDRGTYEQYF. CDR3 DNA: TGTGCCAGCAGCCAGGACAGGGGCACCTACGAGCAGTACTTC.